This T cell receptor (beta chain) stems from a study of cytomegalovirus exposure and HLA in healthy donors. Overall study context: The study's early data release held about 77 million unique TCRs from HLA-typed donors.

Germline V gives CDR1 SNHLY, CDR2 FYNNEI. This CDR3 spans 14 amino acids. Trimming took 6 bases from V and 6 from J, leaving 15 bases between them. This clone was observed a few times. The PCR had 60 Vbeta and 13 Jbeta primers. The authors' processing: The count from a later analysis was about 80 million unique TCR beta chains, 9.5 million to 11 million of them shared. Method: immunoSEQ multiplex PCR; TCRdb's copy keeps in-frame clones and lacks some. The V and J calls and clone size were taken over from that table, and D and trimming were inferred from the DNA. Of about 160,000 clones in the sample, about 82% are singletons; the top ten hold 6.5% to 7.5%.

The specimen sequenced was PBMCs. This TCR derives from a woman younger than 45 in good health and CMV-seropositive. The genes are TRBV2 and TRBJ1-5; D possibly corresponds to TRBD1 (6 bases). The CDR3 region has the DNA TGTGCCAGCAGCGCAGGGGAAGGGGGTCAGCCCCAGCATTTT. Translated: CASSAGEGGQPQHF. The full variable domain, in which reference TRBV2 and TRBJ1-5 provide the parts outside the CDR3, is EPEVTQTPSHQVTQMGQEVILRCVPISNHLYFYWYRQILGQKVEFLVSFYNNEISEKSEIFDDQFSVERPDGSNFTLKIRSTKLEDSAMYFCASSAGEGGQPQHFGDGTRLSIL.